Each of the 8 T cell receptor beta chains below was sequenced from the same sample in a study of T cells after yellow fever vaccination (dated by TCRdb to the late 2010s). The meaning of the sample's treatment or condition label: live attenuated yellow fever vaccine strain. The library was generated by 5' RACE. Sequencing was carried out with an Illumina HiSeq 2500. TCRdb trimmed public reads at Q25 via fastp, called clones via MiXCR and kept in-frame beta chains. Each CDR3 protein appears once, grouped with its most common genes and DNA. The sample yields approximately 300,000 distinct CDR3 sequences; 10% to 15% were counted once. The leading ten clones occupy 0.4% to 0.65% of the sample. The specimen was CD4+ T cells sorted from PBMCs, collected 45 days after the yellow fever booster vaccination. All receptors derive from a man younger than 40 who received the YFV17D yellow fever vaccine.

In this sample, this clonotype turned up a few times. The rearrangement links TRBV5-1 to TRBJ2-5; D uncertain. CDR3 size: 14 residues. The V end was cut by 8 bases, the J end by 5 bases, with 19 bases between. CDR1 and CDR2 (germline): SGHRS, YFSETQ. The CDR3 DNA reads TGCGCCAGTGTTATACACGACCCCCGGGAGACCCAGTACTTC. Its protein is CASVIHDPRETQYF.

This clonotype was counted at least ten times. CDR3 amino acids: CSVAGGQGTSTDTQYF. In DNA, the CDR3 is TGCAGCGTGGCGGGGGGACAGGGGACTAGCACAGATACGCAGTATTTT. The chain is built from TRBV29-1 and TRBJ2-3; 10 bases are shared with TRBD1. After removal of 6 bases from V and 0 bases from J, the junction contained 9 bases not matched to a gene. Looked up from germline, CDR1 is SQVTM and CDR2 is ANQGSEA. The CDR3 covers 16 residues.

The sample holds a few counts of this clonotype. The chain has TRBV27 and TRBJ2-3, with TRBD1 matching 9 bases. In germline, CDR1 is MNHEY, CDR2 SMNVEV (reference sequence). The CDR3 has 15 amino acids. The J segment lost 3 bases and the V segment lost 4 bases, leaving 5 bases of the junction unmatched. The CDR3 region is CASSSNRGPTDTQYF. The CDR3 nucleotides read TGTGCCAGCAGTTCCAACAGGGGGCCAACAGATACGCAGTATTTT.

The chain combines TRBV28 with TRBJ2-3; 9 bases fit TRBD1. This CDR3 has 18 residues. Trimming cost V 3 bases and J 2 bases; bases outside gene matches: 12. Germline V gene data show CDR1 as MDHEN and CDR2 as SYDVKM. CDR3 DNA: TGTGCCAGCAGTTTTATCCGTCCCCGGGACAGGGACACAGATACGCAGTATTTT. This encodes CASSFIRPRDRDTDTQYF.

The V call is TRBV11-1, the J call TRBJ2-7; tentatively, D is TRBD1 or TRBD2 (5 bases each). With 5 bases removed from V and 2 bases from J, the gap between germline ends came to 16 bases. The CDR3 contains 15 residues. CDR1 and CDR2 (germline): SGHAT, FQDESV (reference sequence). The CDR3 DNA sequence: TGTGCCAGCAGCCCTACCGGGACCACGCCCTACGAGCAGTACTTC. It codes for CASSPTGTTPYEQYF.

The rearrangement uses TRBV29-1 and TRBJ2-7; no reliable D call. V lost 7 bases and J lost 7, with 17 bases in between. The CDR3 covers 12 residues. Germline CDR1 is SQVTM and CDR2 is ANQGSEA. The CDR3 bases are TGCAGCGGTGGGTGGGGTTTGGGTGAGCAGTACTTC. This translates into CSGGWGLGEQYF.

This clonotype has just a few counts. This chain links TRBV10-3 with TRBJ2-7; D could derive from TRBD1 or TRBD2 (6 bases each). CDR3 length: 17 residues. The V end lost 2 bases, the J end lost 1 base, and 18 bases lay between the germline ends. Per germline, CDR1 ENHRY and CDR2 SYGVKD. The CDR3 sequence: CAISEGGRALGSYEQYF. CDR3 nucleotide sequence: TGTGCCATCAGTGAGGGGGGGCGGGCTCTCGGTTCCTACGAGCAGTACTTC.

This chain uses TRBV9 with TRBJ1-1; unclear D gene. The CDR3 is 14 residues long. V shed 4 bases and J shed 3 bases, with 13 bases lying between them. Germline V lookup: CDR1 SGDLS, CDR2 YYNGEE. The CDR3: CASSSPGRDTEAFF. CDR3 bases: TGTGCCAGCAGCTCCCCTGGAAGGGACACTGAAGCTTTCTTT.